The text below deals with one T cell receptor (beta chain). What it binds is not known. The CDR3 loop spans 13 amino acids. J gave up 1 base and V 7 bases, and 2 bases lay outside the gene matches. CDR1 and CDR2 from the germline V gene are SGHRS and YFSETQ. These data are taken from a study of cytomegalovirus exposure and HLA in healthy donors. Findings and limits, study-wide: It was reported that TCR beta sequences correctly inferred the HLA-A and HLA-B alleles for most subjects.

Unrecorded immune exposures were likely, despite nominal health at sampling. The PCR had 60 Vbeta and 13 Jbeta primers. Some clones are missing from TCRdb's copy, which holds only in-frame ones; the method was immunoSEQ multiplex PCR. The repertoire includes about 76,000 clones, around 79% of them detected once, and roughly 2.5% sits in the top ten. The TCR sequence derives from a man aged 25 to 45 in good health and CMV-seronegative. Sequencing was done on a sample of PBMCs. V usage is TRBV5-1 and J usage is TRBJ2-1, with TRBD2 matching 7 bases. The CDR3 sequence is CASGGLSYNEQFF. CDR3 sequence (DNA): TGCGCCAGCGGGGGACTATCCTACAATGAGCAGTTCTTC.